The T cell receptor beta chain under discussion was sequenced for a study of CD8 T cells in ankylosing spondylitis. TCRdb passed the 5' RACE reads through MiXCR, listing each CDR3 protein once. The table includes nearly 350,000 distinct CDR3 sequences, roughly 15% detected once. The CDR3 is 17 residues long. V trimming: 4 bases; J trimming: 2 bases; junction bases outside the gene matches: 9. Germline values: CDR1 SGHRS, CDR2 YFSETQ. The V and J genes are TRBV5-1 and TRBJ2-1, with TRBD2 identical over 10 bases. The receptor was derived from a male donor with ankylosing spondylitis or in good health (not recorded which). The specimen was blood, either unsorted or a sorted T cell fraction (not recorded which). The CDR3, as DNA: TGCGCCAGCAGCACCAGCGGGGGGGCCGTCGCCTACAATGAGCAGTTCTTC. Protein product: CASSTSGGAVAYNEQFF.